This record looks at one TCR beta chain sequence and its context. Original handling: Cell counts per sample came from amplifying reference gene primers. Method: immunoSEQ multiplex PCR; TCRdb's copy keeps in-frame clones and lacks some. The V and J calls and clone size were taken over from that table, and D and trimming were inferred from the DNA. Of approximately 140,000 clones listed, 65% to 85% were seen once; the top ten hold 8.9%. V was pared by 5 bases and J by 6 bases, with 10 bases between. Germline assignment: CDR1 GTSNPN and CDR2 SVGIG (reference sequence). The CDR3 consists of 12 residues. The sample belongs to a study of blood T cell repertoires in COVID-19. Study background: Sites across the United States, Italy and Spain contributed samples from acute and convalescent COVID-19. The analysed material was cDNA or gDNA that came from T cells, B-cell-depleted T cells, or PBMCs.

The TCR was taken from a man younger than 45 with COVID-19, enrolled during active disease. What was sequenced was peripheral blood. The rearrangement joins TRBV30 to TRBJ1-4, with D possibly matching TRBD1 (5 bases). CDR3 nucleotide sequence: TGTGCCTGGGCGGGGGGTGATGAAAAACTGTTTTTT. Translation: CAWAGGDEKLFF.